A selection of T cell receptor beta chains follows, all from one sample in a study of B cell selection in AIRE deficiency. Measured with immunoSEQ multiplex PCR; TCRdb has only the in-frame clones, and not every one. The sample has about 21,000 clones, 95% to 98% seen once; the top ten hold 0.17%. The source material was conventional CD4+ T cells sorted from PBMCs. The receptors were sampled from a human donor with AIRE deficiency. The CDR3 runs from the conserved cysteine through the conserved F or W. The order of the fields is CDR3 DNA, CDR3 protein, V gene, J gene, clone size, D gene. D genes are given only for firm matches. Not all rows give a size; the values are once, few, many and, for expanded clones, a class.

TGTGCCAGCAGCCGATCGGGACAGTCCTCTGGGGCCAACGTCCTGACTTTC	CASSRSGQSSGANVLTF	TRBV9	TRBJ2-6	.	TRBD1
TGTGCCAGCAACATACAAGCAACCGGGGAGCTGTTTTTT	CASNIQATGELFF	TRBV7-9	TRBJ2-2	.	.
TGTGCCAGCTCACCACGGACAGGGGATCCTACCCAGACCCAGTACTTC	CASSPRTGDPTQTQYF	TRBV18	TRBJ2-5	.	TRBD1
TGTGCCAGCAGTTATGGGCAAGGAAACACCATATATTTT	CASSYGQGNTIYF	TRBV6-6	TRBJ1-3	.	.
TGTGCCAGCTCCGCGACTGTAGGGGGAAGCTCCTACGAGCAGTACTTC	CASSATVGGSSYEQYF	TRBV18	TRBJ2-7	.	.
TGTGCCAGCAGTTCGACAGGGGATAACTATGGCTACACCTTC	CASSSTGDNYGYTF	TRBV28	TRBJ1-2	.	TRBD1
TGTGCCAGCAGTTTAGGGGGCCGAGCTCTCTTT	CASSLGGRALF	TRBV28	TRBJ1-1	.	.
TGTGCCAGCAGATCTGGACACACAAACACTGAAGCTTTCTTT	CASRSGHTNTEAFF	TRBV28	TRBJ1-1	.	.
TGTGCCTGGAGTGTAGATCGGCCAAACGTATATAATTCACCCCTCCACTTT	CAWSVDRPNVYNSPLHF	TRBV30	TRBJ1-6	once	.
TGCGCCAGCAGTGATAGGACTAGGATGGGAGATACGCAGTATTTT	CASSDRTRMGDTQYF	TRBV10-2	TRBJ2-3	.	TRBD2
TGTGCCAGTAGTATAGCGTCAGGGGGCTCTGGCTATGGCTACACCTTC	CASSIASGGSGYGYTF	TRBV19	TRBJ1-2	once	TRBD1
TGTGCCAGCAGCTTAGGAGGCCGGGAGAACAATGAGCAGTTCTTC	CASSLGGRENNEQFF	TRBV11-3	TRBJ2-1	.	.
TGTGCCAGCGTGGGGACTGGATCCTACGAGCAGTACTTC	CASVGTGSYEQYF	TRBV28	TRBJ2-7	.	.
TGTGCCAGCAGCCGTAACTTAGGACTGGGACCCTACGAGCAGTACTTC	CASSRNLGLGPYEQYF	TRBV5-5	TRBJ2-7	.	.
TGTGCCAGCAGCTCGGGGGGGGGACCCCCCTACGAGCAGTACTTC	CASSSGGGPPYEQYF	TRBV5-4	TRBJ2-7	.	TRBD2
TGTGCCAGTAGTATAGCGGCGGGAGGGTCCACAGATACGCAGTATTTT	CASSIAAGGSTDTQYF	TRBV19	TRBJ2-3	.	TRBD2
TGTGCCAGTAGTTCCCGGACATACTCTGGAAACACCATATATTTT	CASSSRTYSGNTIYF	TRBV19	TRBJ1-3	.	.
TGTGCCAGCAGCAAATTAGGGACAGGGGGAACTAGTGGCTACACCTTC	CASSKLGTGGTSGYTF	TRBV28	TRBJ1-2	.	TRBD1
TGTGCCAGCAGCTTGTGTGAACCAGATCGACGTAGCTATGGCTACACCTTC	CASSLCEPDRRSYGYTF	TRBV11-3	TRBJ1-2	.	.
TGTGCCAGCAGCTTAATTCGGTGGAACACTGAAGCTTTCTTT	CASSLIRWNTEAFF	TRBV7-9	TRBJ1-1	.	.
TGCGCCAGCAGCCCGGATTACAACTACGAGCAGTACTTC	CASSPDYNYEQYF	TRBV5-1	TRBJ2-7	.	.
TGTGCCAGCAGTGACTCGGGCGGGAGGGCCTACAATGAGCAGTTCTTC	CASSDSGGRAYNEQFF	TRBV6-4	TRBJ2-1	.	TRBD2
TGTGCCAGCTCACCACAGGGCGCCGGGGTCGGTCAGCCCCAGCATTTT	CASSPQGAGVGQPQHF	TRBV18	TRBJ1-5	.	.
TGTGCCAGCAGTTTATCACCCGGACTCCCGGAAGCGAAAGAGACCCAGTACTTC	CASSLSPGLPEAKETQYF	TRBV27	TRBJ2-5	few	.
TGTGCCAGCAGCTTAGTGGGAAGAGCGCCGGGACAGGGCAATCAGCCCCAGCATTTT	CASSLVGRAPGQGNQPQHF	TRBV7-2	TRBJ1-5	.	TRBD1
TGTGCCAGCAGGGCCGGGACGGATTACGAGCAGTACTTC	CASRAGTDYEQYF	TRBV6-1	TRBJ2-7	.	.
TGTGCCAGCAGTTACCCCAAGGACTCTGGAAACACCATATATTTT	CASSYPKDSGNTIYF	TRBV6-6	TRBJ1-3	.	.
TGCGCCAGCAGCGGGGGACAGCGAGCTAACTATGGCTACACCTTC	CASSGGQRANYGYTF	TRBV4-1	TRBJ1-2	.	TRBD1
TGTGCCAGCAGCGTAGCTGCCTCCACAGATACGCAGTATTTT	CASSVAASTDTQYF	TRBV9	TRBJ2-3	.	.
TGTGCCAGCAGTGTATTCGGGAACTATGGCTACACCTTC	CASSVFGNYGYTF	TRBV6-5	TRBJ1-2	.	.
TGTGCCAGCAGGGAGGTGGTCGCGGCTAGCACAGATACGCAGTATTTT	CASREVVAASTDTQYF	TRBV28	TRBJ2-3	.	.
TGTGCCAGCAGCTTAGGGTTAGCCGGGGAGCTGTTTTTT	CASSLGLAGELFF	TRBV11-1	TRBJ2-2	.	.
TGTGCCAGCAGCCACGGGGATTATCAGCCCCAGCATTTT	CASSHGDYQPQHF	TRBV6-5	TRBJ1-5	.	.
TGTGCCAGCAGGGCACCGGACAGAAGGTCCCAAGAGACCCAGTACTTC	CASRAPDRRSQETQYF	TRBV11-3	TRBJ2-5	.	.
TGTGCCAGCTGGCGGACAGATAGGATGAGCGAGCAGTACTTC	CASWRTDRMSEQYF	TRBV28	TRBJ2-7	few	.
TGCGCCAGCAGTGAGTCGAATCCGGGACTAGCGATGGGTACGCAGTATTTT	CASSESNPGLAMGTQYF	TRBV10-1	TRBJ2-3	.	TRBD2
TGTGCCAGCAGTTTGGGCGGGATAGCCAAAAACATTCAGTACTTC	CASSLGGIAKNIQYF	TRBV28	TRBJ2-4	.	.
TGTGCCAGCAGTTTGCCCCGTCGGTCCCAGCATTTT	CASSLPRRSQHF	TRBV28	TRBJ1-5	.	.
TGTGCCAGCAGCCTAGGACAGCGCACAGATACGCAGTATTTT	CASSLGQRTDTQYF	TRBV7-3	TRBJ2-3	.	.
TGTGCCAGCAGTTTTGCGGGGACTAGCACAGATACGCAGTATTTT	CASSFAGTSTDTQYF	TRBV28	TRBJ2-3	.	.
TGTGCCAGCAGTTACTCGCAGGGGGTTTACAATGAGCAGTTCTTC	CASSYSQGVYNEQFF	TRBV6-6	TRBJ2-1	.	TRBD1
TGTGCCAGCCTCGGACAGGGGGCTTCTGGCTACACCTTC	CASLGQGASGYTF	TRBV30	TRBJ1-2	.	TRBD1
TGTGCCAGCAGTTTCTGGGGGGAGCAGTACTTC	CASSFWGEQYF	TRBV6-1	TRBJ2-7	.	.
TGCGCCAGCAGCTTGGCCACCCCCGCCGGCACTGAAGCTTTCTTT	CASSLATPAGTEAFF	TRBV5-1	TRBJ1-1	.	.
TGTGCCAGCAGCGCGAGCGGGAGCAGGAGCTCCTACAATGAGCAGTTCTTC	CASSASGSRSSYNEQFF	TRBV9	TRBJ2-1	.	TRBD2
TGTGCCAGCAGTAGGACCCCGGGACAGGGAGATCAGCCCCAGCATTTT	CASSRTPGQGDQPQHF	TRBV6-6	TRBJ1-5	.	TRBD1
TGCACCAGCAGCCTGCTGGGACTAGCGTCCGATACGCAGTATTTT	CTSSLLGLASDTQYF	TRBV1	TRBJ2-3	.	.